The 30 T cell receptor beta chains in this list originate from one sample, sequenced in a study of blood T cell repertoires in COVID-19. Assay: immunoSEQ multiplex PCR; the TCRdb copy retains only in-frame clones and omits some. Of 88,000 or so clones in the sample, 81% were seen once. The specimen was peripheral blood. The receptors were gathered from a man in his sixties with acute or convalescent COVID-19.

The chain joins TRBV5-4 to TRBJ2-2; tentative D call: TRBD2 (6 bases). The CDR3 sequence is 17 residues long. V was cut by 2 bases and J by 0 bases, with 14 bases left in between. Germline V gives CDR1 SGHNT, CDR2 YYREEE (reference sequence). The CDR3 region is CASSLSGGTANTGELFF. The DNA for the CDR3 is TGTGCCAGCAGCTTATCCGGGGGAACCGCGAACACCGGGGAGCTGTTTTTT.

In its sample, this clone was seen a few times. This chain joins TRBV30 and TRBJ2-1, with 14 positions matching TRBD2. This CDR3 has 16 residues. The trim removed 7 bases at V and 4 bases at J, leaving 9 bases unmatched. The germline gives CDR1 GTSNPN, CDR2 SVGIG (reference sequence). The CDR3 DNA sequence: TGTGCCTCGACTAGCGGGGGGGCCAGAGCTTACAATGAGCAGTTCTTC. It specifies CASTSGGARAYNEQFF.

The rearrangement links TRBV28 to TRBJ1-3; TRBD1 matches at 9 bases. Germline CDR1 and CDR2: MDHEN and SYDVKM. Trimming cost V 2 bases and J 4 bases; bases outside gene matches: 6. The CDR3 contains 16 residues. CDR3: CASSLGSGTGGNTIYF. The DNA for the CDR3 is TGTGCCAGCAGTTTAGGGTCGGGGACAGGGGGAAACACCATATATTTT.

This sequence joins TRBV3-1 (or the pseudogene TRBV3-2) and TRBJ2-2; maybe TRBD1 (6 bases). Per the germline V gene, CDR1 is LGHDT and CDR2 is YNNKEL (reference sequence). V shed 3 bases and J shed 5 bases, with 10 bases lying between them. The CDR3 is 14 amino acids. The CDR3 loop is CASSQLTGTGELFF. The DNA for the CDR3 is TGTGCCAGCAGCCAGTTAACAGGGACCGGGGAGCTGTTTTTT.

V usage is TRBV6-5 and J usage is TRBJ2-1; D is unresolved. In germline, CDR1 is MNHEY, CDR2 SVGAGI. Trimming stripped 0 bases from V and 6 bases from J, with 9 bases between. The CDR3 consists of 14 residues. CDR3 region: CASSYSDSGNEQFF. The CDR3 region has the DNA TGTGCCAGCAGTTACTCCGATTCGGGCAATGAGCAGTTCTTC.

The rearrangement links TRBV20-1 to TRBJ1-1; 9 nucleotides line up with TRBD1. After removal of 3 bases from V and 2 bases from J, the junction contained 4 bases not matched to a gene. The CDR3 length is 14 residues. Germline CDR1 DFQATT, CDR2 SNEGSKA (reference sequence). This CDR3 is CSASGTGTNTEAFF. The CDR3 coding sequence is TGCAGTGCTAGTGGGACAGGGACCAACACTGAAGCTTTCTTT.

This rearrangement joins TRBV7-2 to TRBJ2-1, with 9 bases aligning to TRBD2. V lost 2 bases and J lost 0; bases outside the gene matches: 5. The CDR3 loop spans 17 amino acids. Germline CDR1 is SGHTA and CDR2 is FQGNSA. The CDR3 coding sequence is TGTGCCAGCAGCTTATCCCGAGCGGGAGGCTCCTACAATGAGCAGTTCTTC. Amino acids: CASSLSRAGGSYNEQFF.

A word on this clone: Other nucleotide sequences in the sample specify the same CDR3. The CDR3 sequence is CASSIQGRGTGELFF. The CDR3 region has the DNA TGTGCCAGTAGTATTCAGGGCAGGGGCACCGGGGAGCTGTTTTTT. The chain recombines TRBV19 with TRBJ2-2, with TRBD1 as a possible D gene (6 bases). This CDR3 has 15 residues. Trimming cost V 3 bases and J 4 bases, with 12 bases left between them. Looked up from germline, CDR1 is LNHDA and CDR2 is SQIVND (reference sequence).

The chain combines TRBV6-5 with TRBJ2-6; D is unclear. Trimming stripped 6 bases from V and 0 bases from J, with 3 bases between. This CDR3 has 13 residues. Germline V lookup: CDR1 MNHEY, CDR2 SVGAGI. The CDR3 loop is CASRRSGANVLTF. The CDR3 DNA follows: TGTGCCAGCAGGCGCTCTGGGGCCAACGTCCTGACTTTC.

CDR3 DNA sequence: TGTGCCAGCAGCTCGGATCGCCAGGGGATTTATGGCTACACCTTC. It encodes CASSSDRQGIYGYTF. This chain joins TRBV5-4 and TRBJ1-2; tentative D call: TRBD1 (6 bases). This CDR3 contains 15 residues. Germline CDR1 reads SGHNT; CDR2 reads YYREEE (reference sequence). V lost 3 bases and J lost 5, with 17 bases in between.

The chain is built from TRBV6-6 and TRBJ2-2; 7 bases are shared with TRBD1. Germline V gene sequence: CDR1 MNHNY, CDR2 SVGAGI (reference sequence). V was pared by 4 bases and J by 4 bases, with 9 bases of the junction left unmatched. CDR3 length: 16 residues. The CDR3 spells CASSSTGVKGTGELFF. In DNA form, the CDR3 reads TGTGCCAGCAGTTCCACAGGGGTAAAGGGCACCGGGGAGCTGTTTTTT.

This chain connects TRBV7-2 to TRBJ2-3; D unclear. V lost 3 bases, J lost 2 bases, and 9 bases lay in between. The CDR3 covers 14 residues. In germline, CDR1 is SGHTA, CDR2 FQGNSA. The CDR3 DNA follows: TGTGCCAGCAGCTTTTTTGGCCCCACAGATACGCAGTATTTT. Its protein is CASSFFGPTDTQYF.

The J gene is TRBJ1-5, the V gene TRBV5-5; D unresolved. The CDR3 totals 17 residues. Germline CDR1 reads SGHKS; CDR2 reads YYEKEE (reference sequence). V gave up 0 bases and J gave up 0 bases, with 13 bases separating them. The CDR3 protein is CASSLVSIQNSNQPQHF. CDR3 in DNA: TGTGCCAGCAGCTTGGTCTCTATACAGAATAGCAATCAGCCCCAGCATTTT. The variable domain in full, completed from reference TRBV5-5 and TRBJ1-5, reads DAGVTQSPTHLIKTRGQQVTLRCSPISGHKSVSWYQQVLGQGPQFIFQYYEKEERGRGNFPDRFSARQFPNYSSELNVNALLLGDSALYLCASSLVSIQNSNQPQHFGDGTRLSIL.

V is TRBV11-1 and J is TRBJ2-5, with 11 bases identical to TRBD2. The ends lost 6 bases at V and 2 bases at J; junction bases unmatched: 5. This CDR3 has 15 residues. Germline V gene sequence: CDR1 SGHAT, CDR2 FQDESV (reference sequence). The CDR3 DNA is TGTGCCAGCAGTGGACTAGCGGGCGTTCAAGAGACCCAGTACTTC. This translates into CASSGLAGVQETQYF. The full variable domain, completed using reference TRBV11-1 and TRBJ2-5, is EAEVAQSPRYKITEKSQAVAFWCDPISGHATLYWYRQILGQGPELLVQFQDESVVDDSQLPKDRFSAERLKGVDSTLKIQPAELGDSAMYLCASSGLAGVQETQYFGPGTRLLVL.

This clone was recorded only once. J is TRBJ2-7 and V is TRBV10-3; 8 positions match TRBD1. This CDR3 contains 14 residues. Per the germline V gene, CDR1 is ENHRY and CDR2 is SYGVKD. The J segment lost 0 bases and the V segment lost 7 bases, leaving 5 bases of the junction unmatched. CDR3 sequence: CAINDRGSSYEQYF. The CDR3 bases are TGTGCCATCAATGACAGGGGAAGCTCCTACGAGCAGTACTTC.

This clone occurred a few times. The gene calls are TRBV3-1 (or the pseudogene TRBV3-2) and TRBJ1-5, with D perhaps matching TRBD1 (5 bases). The length of the CDR3 is 15 residues. In germline, CDR1 is LGHDT, CDR2 YNNKEL (reference sequence). The germline V and J ends were trimmed by 4 bases and 0 bases, with 10 bases remaining between them. CDR3 DNA: TGTGCCAGCAGCCGCGGGACGGCTAGCAATCAGCCCCAGCATTTT. This encodes CASSRGTASNQPQHF.

The chain joins TRBV4-1 to TRBJ1-4, with a possible D match to TRBD1 (5 bases). Trimming removed 1 base at V and 7 bases at J, with 7 bases between. Germline V gives CDR1 MGHRA, CDR2 YSYEKL. The CDR3 consists of 13 residues. CDR3 region: CASSQAGGEKLFF. CDR3 nucleotide sequence: TGCGCCAGCAGCCAAGCCGGGGGTGAAAAACTGTTTTTT.

This rearrangement joins TRBV6-1 to TRBJ2-5; 10 positions match TRBD2. Per germline, CDR1 MNHNS and CDR2 SASEGT. This CDR3 is built from 18 residues. Germline trimming cut 0 bases from V and 6 bases from J; bases unmatched to any gene: 13. The CDR3 region is CASSEALLTLAGAKTQYF. DNA for the CDR3: TGTGCCAGCAGTGAAGCGCTCCTGACTCTAGCGGGGGCGAAGACCCAGTACTTC.

In its sample, this clone was seen once. V usage is TRBV3-1 (or the pseudogene TRBV3-2) and J usage is TRBJ2-2, with D perhaps matching TRBD1 (5 bases). The germline CDR1 and CDR2 sequences are LGHDT and YNNKEL (reference sequence). This CDR3 comprises 16 residues. Trimming stripped 1 base from V and 3 bases from J, with 12 bases between. The CDR3 loop is CASSQVGQVHTGELFF. The CDR3 DNA follows: TGTGCCAGCAGCCAAGTTGGACAAGTGCACACCGGGGAGCTGTTTTTT.

V gene TRBV15 combines with J gene TRBJ2-3, with D perhaps TRBD2 (6 bases). This CDR3 is 15 amino acids long. V was pared by 1 base and J by 3 bases, with 11 bases between. Germline CDR1 and CDR2: LNHNV and YYDKDF (reference sequence). The DNA of the CDR3 is TGTGCCACCAGCAGAGGGGGACTTGGGACAGATACGCAGTATTTT. The encoded protein is CATSRGGLGTDTQYF.

The sample holds a few counts of this clone. The gene calls are TRBV11-3 and TRBJ1-1, with a weak D call TRBD1 (5 bases). The CDR3 spans 14 residues. Deletions cut 7 bases from V and 1 base from J, with 13 bases between. Germline V gene lookup returns CDR1 SGHNT and CDR2 YENEEA. The CDR3 here is CASMSGGRNTEAFF. The CDR3 bases are TGTGCCAGCATGTCGGGGGGACGGAACACTGAAGCTTTCTTT.

The V gene is TRBV3-1 (or the pseudogene TRBV3-2), the J gene TRBJ2-6; TRBD1 aligns across 12 bases. The V and J ends lost 0 bases and 3 bases, in that order; junction bases with no gene match: 6. Germline loops: CDR1 LGHDT, CDR2 YNNKEL (reference sequence). The CDR3 extends over 19 amino acids. CDR3 sequence reads: CASSQDAGTGGGGANVLTF. In DNA, the CDR3 is TGTGCCAGCAGCCAAGATGCCGGGACAGGGGGCGGTGGGGCCAACGTCCTGACTTTC.

This clone has more than one count but fewer than ten. This chain joins TRBV4-3 and TRBJ2-3; 8 bases map to TRBD2. With 6 bases clipped from V and 3 bases from J, the junction kept 11 bases outside the gene matches. The CDR3 spans 16 residues. Germline V gene data show CDR1 as LGHNA and CDR2 as YSLEER. As DNA, the CDR3 is TGCGCCAGCAGACAACCGGGACTAGTATTGACAGATACGCAGTATTTT. Translating it yields CASRQPGLVLTDTQYF.

The chain employs TRBV30 and TRBJ2-5; no firm D call. This CDR3 is built from 12 residues. In germline, CDR1 is GTSNPN, CDR2 SVGIG (reference sequence). Trimming removed 3 bases at V and 10 bases at J, with 15 bases between. CDR3 bases: TGTGCCTGGAGAGCTAGTCAGTCCCTCCAGTACTTC. Translation: CAWRASQSLQYF.

The V gene is TRBV28, the J gene TRBJ2-5, with 9 nucleotides matching TRBD1. Trimming took 3 bases from V and 0 from J; bases not matched to a gene: 2. The CDR3 has 15 amino acids. The germline V gene has CDR1 MDHEN and CDR2 SYDVKM. The CDR3 DNA is TGTGCCAGCAGTTTCCGGGACAGGGACCAAGAGACCCAGTACTTC. Its translation: CASSFRDRDQETQYF.

The rearrangement uses TRBV27 and TRBJ2-7; 7 positions match TRBD1. Trimming took 5 bases from V and 2 from J; bases not matched to a gene: 9. The CDR3 spans 15 residues. Germline CDR1 is MNHEY and CDR2 is SMNVEV (reference sequence). Written as DNA, the CDR3 is TGTGCCAGCAGTCCCGTGACAGGGACCCCCTACGAGCAGTACTTC. It codes for CASSPVTGTPYEQYF.

The V and J genes are TRBV6-1 and TRBJ2-1; 8 positions match TRBD1. V lost 5 bases, J lost 6 bases, and 6 bases stayed unmatched. The CDR3 runs to 14 residues. Germline V gene sequence: CDR1 MNHNS, CDR2 SASEGT. The chain's CDR3 is CASSHLTGGNEQFF. In DNA form, the CDR3 reads TGTGCCAGCAGTCACCTAACAGGGGGCAATGAGCAGTTCTTC.

This clone came up a few times. The chain joins TRBV7-2 to TRBJ2-7; possible D gene TRBD1, 6 bases. CDR3 length equals 12 residues. V was shortened by 5 bases and J by 3 bases, with 8 bases between the two germline ends. Germline V gives CDR1 SGHTA, CDR2 FQGNSA. CDR3 in DNA: TGTGCCAGCAGCGTACAGGGCTACGAGCAGTACTTC. Translation gives CASSVQGYEQYF.

The chain carries TRBV27 and TRBJ2-5, with a weak D call TRBD1 (5 bases). The V gene's germline CDR1 is MNHEY and CDR2 SMNVEV (reference sequence). The CDR3 totals 14 residues. V was trimmed by 2 bases and J by 5 bases, leaving 12 bases between them. The CDR3 here is CASSLRGPPETQYF. CDR3 sequence (DNA): TGTGCCAGCAGTTTAAGGGGCCCCCCCGAGACCCAGTACTTC.

The chain joins TRBV27 to TRBJ2-2, with D hard to call. The CDR3 spans 13 residues. In germline, CDR1 is MNHEY, CDR2 SMNVEV (reference sequence). Trimming took off 5 bases at V and 5 bases at J, with 9 bases between the two ends. The CDR3 bases are TGTGCCAGCAGTGCCCGCAGTACCGGGGAGCTGTTTTTT. This sequence encodes CASSARSTGELFF.